The 11 T cell receptor beta chains reported below all come from one sample, sequenced in a study of cytomegalovirus exposure and HLA in healthy donors. Vbeta (60) and Jbeta (13) primers were used in the PCR. Only in-frame clones appear in the TCRdb table, and some are missing; sequencing was by immunoSEQ multiplex PCR. The sample lists fewer than 250,000 clones, approximately 82% occurring once. The sample comprised PBMCs. These receptors all come from a man aged 18-30 years in good health and CMV-seronegative.

The rearrangement uses TRBV6-6 and TRBJ1-2; D possibly corresponds to TRBD1 (5 bases). Germline V CDR1 and CDR2: MNHNY, SVGAGI (reference sequence). The V end was cut by 5 bases, the J end by 0 bases, with 16 bases between. This CDR3 has 16 residues. Here the CDR3 DNA reads TGTGCCAGCAGTCCCCGTGGGGGGGTAGCTAACTATGGCTACACCTTC. Amino acid sequence: CASSPRGGVANYGYTF.

The chain couples TRBV13 to TRBJ2-1; D is perhaps TRBD2 (5 bases). This CDR3 comprises 13 residues. Germline CDR1 and CDR2: PRHDT and FYEKMQ (reference sequence). The ends were cut back, 10 bases at V and 9 bases at J, with 19 bases in the middle. CDR3 nucleotides: TGTGCCACCGGAGGCCCTCTTAGCCTTGAGCAGTTCTTC. Its translation is CATGGPLSLEQFF.

The chain uses TRBV6-1 and TRBJ2-7; 7 bases fit TRBD1. CDR3 size: 15 residues. The germline CDR1 and CDR2 sequences are MNHNS and SASEGT. The junction had 7 bases not matched to a gene; V was cut back by 2 bases and J by 3 bases. The CDR3 is CASSERAGGRYEQYF. As DNA, the CDR3 is TGTGCCAGCAGTGAACGGGCAGGGGGTCGCTACGAGCAGTACTTC.

This clone was seen a few times. This chain connects TRBV5-1 to TRBJ2-2, with D hard to call. CDR1 is SGHRS, CDR2 YFSETQ, per germline. The length of the CDR3 is 13 residues. Trimming cost V 6 bases and J 2 bases, with 8 bases left between them. This chain's CDR3 is CASKERNTGELFF. Written as DNA, the CDR3 is TGCGCCAGCAAGGAGCGCAACACCGGGGAGCTGTTTTTT.

The DNA for the CDR3 is TGCGCCAGCAGCCTATTAATGGGGGGGGTCGAGCAGTACTTC. The encoded protein is CASSLLMGGVEQYF. The V call is TRBV4-1, the J call TRBJ2-7; 7 bases align to TRBD2. Germline lookup yields CDR1 MGHRA and CDR2 YSYEKL. This CDR3 has 14 amino acids. Trimming at V came to 4 bases and at J to 6 bases, leaving 9 bases not matched to a gene.

The chain employs TRBV4-1 and TRBJ2-7; TRBD2 matches 10 bases. The CDR3 length is 15 residues. Per the germline V gene, CDR1 is MGHRA and CDR2 is YSYEKL. The V segment lost 1 base and the J segment 7 bases; nucleotides outside the gene matches: 7. The CDR3 sequence: CASSQGLAGVREQYF. For the CDR3, the DNA is TGCGCCAGCAGCCAAGGGCTAGCGGGAGTGAGAGAGCAGTACTTC.

The chain employs TRBV2 and TRBJ2-5, with 12 bases lining up with TRBD2. V shed 8 bases, J shed 5 bases, and the junction held 12 bases outside the gene matches. The CDR3 runs 16 residues. From germline, CDR1 is SNHLY and CDR2 FYNNEI. The CDR3 sequence is CASPGLAGQEEETQYF. In nucleotides, the CDR3 is TGTGCCAGCCCTGGACTAGCGGGACAAGAGGAGGAGACCCAGTACTTC.

The rearrangement links TRBV9 to TRBJ1-2, with 8 bases lining up with TRBD1. V was clipped by 3 bases and J by 4 bases; unmatched bases: 8. The CDR3 length is 15 residues. The V gene's germline CDR1 is SGDLS and CDR2 YYNGEE. The CDR3 here is CASSAAQDRVYGYTF. DNA for the CDR3: TGTGCCAGCAGCGCGGCTCAGGACAGGGTCTATGGCTACACCTTC. Supplemented by reference TRBV9 and TRBJ1-2, the full variable domain reads DSGVTQTPKHLITATGQRVTLRCSPRSGDLSVYWYQQSLDQGLQFLIQYYNGEERAKGNILERFSAQQFPDLHSELNLSSLELGDSALYFCASSAAQDRVYGYTFGSGTRLTVV.

J is TRBJ2-7 and V is TRBV30; 8 positions agree with TRBD1. V lost 5 bases, J lost 4 bases, and 1 base stayed unmatched. The germline CDR1 and CDR2 sequences are GTSNPN and SVGIG (reference sequence). CDR3 length: 11 amino acids. The CDR3 DNA is TGTGCCTGGCAGGGGGCGTACGAGCAGTACTTC. Protein product: CAWQGAYEQYF.

This clone was counted only a few times. The V and J genes are TRBV6-1 and TRBJ2-1; 13 positions agree with TRBD2. Germline V gives CDR1 MNHNS, CDR2 SASEGT. This CDR3 spans 14 amino acids. V was pared by 6 bases and J by 8 bases, with 4 bases of the junction left unmatched. In DNA form, the CDR3 reads TGTGCCAGCAGACTAGCGGGAGGGTTCCATGAGCAGTTCTTC. It specifies CASRLAGGFHEQFF.

This clone came up a few times. This sequence joins TRBV25-1 and TRBJ2-1; D remains ambiguous. The CDR3 length is 13 residues. From germline, CDR1 is MGHDK and CDR2 SYGVNS. The V end lost 9 bases, the J end lost 5 bases, and 14 bases lay between the germline ends. The CDR3 region is CARAHGVDNEQFF. CDR3 DNA: TGTGCCAGAGCCCACGGAGTCGACAATGAGCAGTTCTTC.